This is a list of T cell receptor beta chains from one sample in a study of T cell repertoires in cytomegalovirus infection. TCRdb recomputed calls from the reads with MiXCR, one row per CDR3 protein. The table has fewer than 250,000 distinct CDR3 sequences, 10% to 15% seen once. Sequencing was done on a sample of PBMCs. The receptors were sampled from a human donor in good health (CMV status not recorded). Some clones in this sample may be carry-over from other donors' samples. Each CDR3 is given with its conserved first and last residue. The D gene is left open where the match is weak. Part of the rows lack a size; the others show once, few, many or a class for expanded clones.

j_call v_call clone_size d_call cdr3_aa cdr3_nt
TRBJ1-2 TRBV7-6 few - CATDRTEGYTF TGTGCCACCGATAGGACTGAGGGCTACACCTTC
TRBJ2-1 TRBV7-8 many - CASSSLVGEQFF TGTGCCAGCAGCTCTCTGGTGGGTGAGCAGTTCTTC
TRBJ2-7 TRBV7-9 many - CASSSDITYEQYF TGTGCCAGCAGCTCGGACATCACCTACGAGCAGTACTTC
TRBJ2-7 TRBV30 - - CAWSGSDDTGEQYF TGTGCCTGGTCTGGATCGGACGACACGGGGGAGCAGTACTTC
TRBJ1-1 TRBV4-3 many - CASSQGIDTEAFF TGCGCCAGCAGCCAAGGCATAGACACTGAAGCTTTCTTT
TRBJ2-7 TRBV12-3/TRBV12-4 - - CASGTATGDYEQYF TGTGCCAGCGGGACGGCGACAGGAGACTACGAGCAGTACTTC
TRBJ2-5 TRBV5-5 many - CASSLNGNQETQYF TGTGCCAGCAGCTTGAATGGGAACCAAGAGACCCAGTACTTC
TRBJ1-5 TRBV19 few TRBD1 CASSIRAGQGAAGRQPQHF TGTGCCAGTAGTATAAGAGCGGGACAGGGGGCGGCAGGCCGTCAGCCCCAGCATTTT
TRBJ2-1 TRBV29-1 - - CSVEGNYEQFF TGCAGCGTTGAGGGAAACTATGAGCAGTTCTTC
TRBJ1-5 TRBV6-5 few - CASSYGVGRQPQHF TGTGCCAGCAGTTACGGTGTGGGGCGCCAGCCCCAGCATTTT
TRBJ2-3 TRBV20-1 few - CSARDSLTDTQYF TGCAGTGCTAGAGACTCCCTCACAGATACGCAGTATTTT
TRBJ1-1 TRBV14 - - CASSRSVNTEAFF TGTGCCAGCAGCCGGTCTGTGAACACTGAAGCTTTCTTT
TRBJ1-6 TRBV6-6 many - CASSYSARGKDNSPLHF TGTGCCAGCAGTTACTCGGCTCGTGGGAAGGATAATTCACCCCTCCACTTT
TRBJ1-5 TRBV3-1 many TRBD1 CASSQGPGQGNQPQHF TGTGCCAGCAGCCAAGGACCAGGACAGGGGAATCAGCCCCAGCATTTT
TRBJ2-1 TRBV28 few - CASSSLSPGSYNEQFF TGTGCCAGCAGTTCCTTGTCCCCGGGCTCCTACAATGAGCAGTTCTTC
TRBJ2-5 TRBV18 few - CASSPPMPRGAEETQYF TGTGCCAGCTCACCCCCAATGCCCCGGGGGGCGGAAGAGACCCAGTACTTC
TRBJ2-2 TRBV7-2 many - CASSLTWTRGTGELFF TGTGCCAGCAGCTTAACTTGGACTCGGGGGACCGGGGAGCTGTTTTTT
TRBJ2-5 TRBV20-1 - - CSARTGNQVETQYF TGCAGTGCTAGAACAGGGAACCAAGTGGAGACCCAGTACTTC
TRBJ2-5 TRBV29-1 - - CSVEGLDRTQYF TGCAGCGTTGAAGGGCTGGACCGCACCCAGTACTTC
TRBJ2-2 TRBV4-1 - - CASSPRGGQNTGELFF TGCGCCAGCAGCCCTCGGGGAGGTCAGAACACCGGGGAGCTGTTTTTT